What follows is one TCR beta chain and its context. The data stem from a study of response to subunit inactivated influenza vaccine. CDR3 length: 15 residues. The V end lost 3 bases, the J end lost 2 bases, and 11 bases lay between the germline ends. Germline V gene lookup returns CDR1 DFQATT and CDR2 SNEGSKA (reference sequence). TCRdb independently ran MiXCR on the RT-PCR reads; one entry per CDR3 protein. The table includes about 540,000 distinct CDR3 sequences, roughly 25% detected once. This sample also belongs to another study, concerning T cells expressing NK-cell markers. That paper notes: 5'RACE template switching with UMIs generated TCR beta cDNA. Among eight sequenced donors, seven carried HCMV seropositivity while one was seronegative. Each of 6 or 7 donors carried dominant NKG2C+ clonotypes accounting for roughly 1.0-7.5% of CD8+ T cells. Whether the expanded NKG2C+ T cell clones recognized HCMV remained unclear.

The source is a man between 50 and 59 years old who received an inactivated influenza vaccine. The sample in question was CD4+ T cells sorted from PBMCs, obtained 12 days after vaccination. This chain links TRBV20-1 with TRBJ2-6; TRBD2 is a possible D gene (7 bases). The CDR3 nucleotides read TGCAGTGCTAGTTCCGGGGGGCCTGGGGCCAACGTCCTGACTTTC. Encoded protein: CSASSGGPGANVLTF.